One and the same sample provided the 27 T cell receptor beta chains below, sequenced in a study of blood T cell repertoires in COVID-19. Clones were read by immunoSEQ multiplex PCR, and TCRdb kept only the in-frame ones, dropping some. The sample shows around 190,000 clones, roughly four fifths of them seen only once. The sequenced material came from peripheral blood. These receptors all come from a human donor in a cohort sampled during active COVID-19.

The V gene is TRBV6-6, the J gene TRBJ1-2, with D unclear. V lost 0 bases to trimming and J lost 2 bases, with 7 bases between them. The germline CDR1 and CDR2 sequences are MNHNY and SVGAGI (reference sequence). This CDR3 spans 14 amino acids. DNA of the CDR3: TGTGCCAGCAGTTACTCTCCAGGAAACTATGGCTACACCTTC. This gives the protein CASSYSPGNYGYTF.

The chain employs TRBV27 and TRBJ1-1; a weak D match, TRBD1 (6 bases). The CDR3 length is 13 residues. V was shortened by 4 bases and J by 5 bases, with 11 bases between the two germline ends. From germline, CDR1 is MNHEY and CDR2 SMNVEV (reference sequence). CDR3 protein: CASSSYRDTEAFF. CDR3 nucleotide sequence: TGTGCCAGCAGTTCTTACAGGGATACTGAAGCTTTCTTT.

The rearrangement joins TRBV30 to TRBJ2-2; 9 bases line up with TRBD1. Germline CDR1 GTSNPN, CDR2 SVGIG (reference sequence). The CDR3 sequence is 17 residues long. V trimming: 2 bases; J trimming: 4 bases; junction bases outside the gene matches: 11. The CDR3 coding sequence is TGTGCCTGGAGTCCCCGGTGGACAGGGGCATCCACCGGGGAGCTGTTTTTT. It is translated as CAWSPRWTGASTGELFF.

The chain joins TRBV7-2 to TRBJ2-7; 7 bases match TRBD1. CDR3 length: 12 residues. Trimming removed 6 bases from V and 6 bases from J; junction bases left unmatched: 5. Germline CDR1 reads SGHTA; CDR2 reads FQGNSA. CDR3: CASRAGGGEQYF. Written as DNA, the CDR3 is TGTGCCAGCAGGGCAGGGGGTGGCGAGCAGTACTTC.

The CDR3 is CASSLAWGQVPLSSNYGYTF. The CDR3 DNA is TGTGCCAGCAGCTTAGCCTGGGGACAGGTCCCTCTTAGTTCTAACTATGGCTACACCTTC. The chain links TRBV7-2 to TRBJ1-2; 8 nucleotides match TRBD1. The germline V gene encodes CDR1 SGHTA and CDR2 FQGNSA. The V gene end was trimmed by 0 bases and the J gene end by 0 bases; junction bases not matched to a gene: 15. The CDR3 sequence is 20 residues long. Based on the CDR3 plus reference TRBV7-2 and TRBJ1-2, the full variable domain is GAGVSQSPSNKVTEKGKDVELRCDPISGHTALYWYRQSLGQGLEFLIYFQGNSAPDKSGLPSDRFSAERTGGSVSTLTIQRTQQEDSAVYLCASSLAWGQVPLSSNYGYTFGSGTRLTVV.

For the CDR3, the DNA is TGCAGCGTTTCCCGGGATTACTACGAGCAGTACTTC. Translated: CSVSRDYYEQYF. The rearrangement joins TRBV29-1 to TRBJ2-7, with a tentative D call TRBD2 (5 bases). The germline gives CDR1 SQVTM, CDR2 ANQGSEA. This CDR3 comprises 12 residues. The V end was cut by 5 bases, the J end by 3 bases, with 11 bases between.

The rearrangement uses TRBV5-1 and TRBJ2-7, with D maybe TRBD2 (5 bases). This CDR3 is built from 14 residues. The V end was cut by 2 bases, the J end by 3 bases, with 12 bases between. The V gene's germline CDR1 is SGHRS and CDR2 YFSETQ. The chain's CDR3 is CASSFFGENYEQYF. DNA for the CDR3: TGCGCCAGCAGCTTCTTCGGGGAGAACTACGAGCAGTACTTC.

CDR3 sequence (DNA): TGTGCCAGCAGTTACTCGAACCGGGACAGCCATTCACCCCTCCACTTT. Protein sequence: CASSYSNRDSHSPLHF. V gene TRBV6-5 combines with J gene TRBJ1-6; 7 bases align to TRBD1. V lost 0 bases and J lost 8; bases outside the gene matches: 7. Germline V lookup: CDR1 MNHEY, CDR2 SVGAGI. The CDR3 consists of 16 residues.

This sequence joins TRBV5-4 and TRBJ2-3; 8 positions agree with TRBD2. The junction had 13 bases not matched to a gene; V was cut back by 4 bases and J by 3 bases. The CDR3 runs 17 residues. Germline V lookup: CDR1 SGHNT, CDR2 YYREEE (reference sequence). The CDR3 spells CASSPGGRRGGTDTQYF. In DNA, the CDR3 is TGTGCCAGCAGCCCCGGGGGCCGCCGGGGGGGAACAGATACGCAGTATTTT.

CDR3 protein: CASSLTSPNTEAFF. CDR3 DNA: TGTGCCAGCAGTTTAACCAGTCCGAACACTGAAGCTTTCTTT. The chain links TRBV28 to TRBJ1-1; D remains unclear. Germline V gene data show CDR1 as MDHEN and CDR2 as SYDVKM. With 2 bases removed from V and 1 base from J, the gap between germline ends came to 8 bases. CDR3 length equals 14 residues.

This clone was seen a handful of times. An end of the junction does not agree with germline; a read error may underlie this. The chain links TRBV19 to TRBJ1-2; 8 positions match TRBD1. There are 14 residues in the CDR3. Germline V lookup: CDR1 LNHDA, CDR2 SQIVND (reference sequence). For the CDR3, the DNA is TGTGCCAGTAGTCTAGACAGGGGCTTTGATGGCTACACCTTC. Encoded protein: CASSLDRGFDGYTF.

The rearrangement links TRBV11-2 to TRBJ1-1; D unclear. The V and J ends lost 5 bases and 2 bases respectively, with 9 bases between them. The CDR3 is 13 amino acids. Germline CDR1 reads SGHAT; CDR2 reads FQNNGV. The CDR3 spells CASSRTENTEAFF. CDR3 sequence (DNA): TGTGCCAGCAGCCGAACAGAAAACACTGAAGCTTTCTTT.

This chain uses TRBV6-2 or TRBV6-3 with TRBJ2-2; 7 positions agree with TRBD1. The V and J ends lost 0 bases and 0 bases, in that order; junction bases with no gene match: 1. From germline, CDR1 is MNHEY and CDR2 SVGEGT. This CDR3 comprises 16 residues. The CDR3 coding sequence is TGTGCCAGCAGTTACTCTACAGGGGCGAACACCGGGGAGCTGTTTTTT. Translated: CASSYSTGANTGELFF.

As concerns this clone: The junction departs from germline at one end; a sequencing error may be responsible. This chain uses TRBV9 with TRBJ2-5, with D tentatively TRBD2 (6 bases). CDR3 length equals 15 residues. The germline V gene encodes CDR1 SGDLS and CDR2 YYNGEE. In nucleotides, the CDR3 is TGTGCCACCAGCCTGGGAGCGGGCCACCAAGAGACCCAGTACTTC. Its protein product is CATSLGAGHQETQYF. Using reference TRBV9 and TRBJ2-5 for the parts outside the CDR3, the full variable domain is DSGVTQTPKHLITATGQRVTLRCSPRSGDLSVYWYQQSLDQGLQFLIQYYNGEERAKGNILERFSAQQFPDLHSELNLSSLELGDSALYFCATSLGAGHQETQYFGPGTRLLVL.

V is TRBV5-1 and J is TRBJ2-1; 8 bases are shared with TRBD2. There are 19 residues in the CDR3. Germline V CDR1 and CDR2: SGHRS, YFSETQ. V gave up 0 bases and J gave up 0 bases; unmatched junction bases: 11. The CDR3 region is CASSLAGAGGPSSYNEQFF. CDR3 nucleotide sequence: TGCGCCAGCAGCTTGGCCGGCGCGGGGGGCCCCAGCTCCTACAATGAGCAGTTCTTC.

V and J are TRBV30 and TRBJ2-5; the D is unclear. This CDR3 has 12 residues. CDR1 is GTSNPN, CDR2 SVGIG, per germline (reference sequence). Trimming cost V 2 bases and J 3 bases, with 7 bases left between them. The CDR3 DNA reads TGTGCCTGGAGTCTAGAGAAAGAGACCCAGTACTTC. Its protein is CAWSLEKETQYF.

This chain uses TRBV5-1 with TRBJ2-7; the match to TRBD2 covers 11 bases. CDR1 is SGHRS and CDR2 is YFSETQ in the germline V gene. The CDR3 extends over 15 amino acids. The V and J ends lost 3 bases and 1 base, in that order; junction bases with no gene match: 3. DNA of the CDR3: TGCGCCAGCAGCTGGCTAGCGGGGGGTTCCTACGAGCAGTACTTC. It encodes CASSWLAGGSYEQYF.

The sample holds one count of this clone. This sequence joins TRBV19 and TRBJ1-5, with D unresolved. The CDR3 runs 15 residues. Germline V gives CDR1 LNHDA, CDR2 SQIVND (reference sequence). Trimming cost V 5 bases and J 0 bases, with 11 bases left between them. The CDR3 here is CASSALQASNQPQHF. The CDR3 DNA reads TGTGCCAGTAGTGCCCTTCAGGCTAGCAATCAGCCCCAGCATTTT.

The genes are TRBV27 and TRBJ2-1; maybe TRBD1 (5 bases). The germline V gene has CDR1 MNHEY and CDR2 SMNVEV (reference sequence). This CDR3 is 14 amino acids long. The V end lost 2 bases, the J end lost 2 bases, and 7 bases lay between the germline ends. CDR3 coding DNA: TGTGCCAGCAGTTTACAGGGCCCCTACAATGAGCAGTTCTTC. Translation gives CASSLQGPYNEQFF.

The chain recombines TRBV12-1 with TRBJ1-2; TRBD1, the D gene given by the table, was not confirmed from the DNA. TRBV12-1 counts as a pseudogene. This CDR3 is built from 13 residues. This CDR3 reads CASSGQPVGGYTF. CDR3 bases: TGTGCCAGCAGCGGACAGCCCGTTGGGGGCTACACCTTC.

A single count supports this clone. J is TRBJ2-7 and V is TRBV6-4, with TRBD2 matching over 7 bases. This CDR3 region has 17 residues. V trimming: 1 base; J trimming: 2 bases; junction bases outside the gene matches: 11. The V gene's germline CDR1 is MRHNA and CDR2 SNTAGT. This CDR3 is CASSDWGGSKDTYEQYF. DNA for the CDR3: TGTGCCAGCAGTGACTGGGGAGGGAGCAAGGATACCTACGAGCAGTACTTC.

In its sample, this clone was seen a few times. This chain uses TRBV5-4 with TRBJ1-2; D remains unclear. This CDR3 contains 14 residues. Germline V gene data show CDR1 as SGHNT and CDR2 as YYREEE (reference sequence). Trimming removed 4 bases from V and 2 bases from J, with 12 bases in between. CDR3 bases: TGTGCCAGCAGCCCTCGAGGAGAAAACTATGGCTACACCTTC. It translates to CASSPRGENYGYTF.

J is TRBJ2-7 and V is TRBV18; 10 bases match TRBD1. The trim removed 5 bases at V and 3 bases at J, leaving 7 bases unmatched. Germline assignment: CDR1 KGHSH and CDR2 LQKENI. CDR3 length: 15 residues. CDR3 loop: CASSSTGQGHYEQYF. The CDR3 region has the DNA TGTGCCAGCTCATCCACGGGACAGGGGCACTACGAGCAGTACTTC.

The CDR3 is CSAEGRNTIYF. The DNA for the CDR3 is TGCAGTGCTGAGGGCAGGAACACCATATATTTT. The genes are TRBV20-1 and TRBJ1-3; D call uncertain. Trimming cost V 5 bases and J 7 bases, with 9 bases left between them. Germline CDR1 and CDR2: DFQATT and SNEGSKA (reference sequence). The CDR3 is 11 amino acids.

This sequence joins TRBV5-1 and TRBJ1-3; maybe TRBD1 (5 bases). The CDR3 covers 14 residues. Germline assignment: CDR1 SGHRS and CDR2 YFSETQ. V was trimmed by 0 bases and J by 1 base, leaving 5 bases between them. The CDR3 bases are TGCGCCAGCAGCTTGGAGGGGTCTGGAAACACCATATATTTT. Translation gives CASSLEGSGNTIYF.

This chain links TRBV9 with TRBJ2-3; 9 bases line up with TRBD1. Germline V gene sequence: CDR1 SGDLS, CDR2 YYNGEE. CDR3 length: 15 residues. The J segment lost 4 bases and the V segment lost 0 bases, leaving 3 bases of the junction unmatched. The CDR3 spells CASSVVTGGADTQYF. The CDR3 bases are TGTGCCAGCAGCGTAGTAACAGGGGGCGCAGATACGCAGTATTTT.

The chain links TRBV6-2 or TRBV6-3 to TRBJ1-1; a weak D match, TRBD1 (5 bases). V lost 5 bases and J lost 3, with 22 bases in between. Germline CDR1 MNHEY, CDR2 SVGEGT. CDR3 length: 17 residues. This CDR3 reads CASSPHKPHLGHTEAFF. CDR3 bases: TGTGCCAGCAGTCCCCACAAACCACACCTGGGGCACACTGAAGCTTTCTTT.